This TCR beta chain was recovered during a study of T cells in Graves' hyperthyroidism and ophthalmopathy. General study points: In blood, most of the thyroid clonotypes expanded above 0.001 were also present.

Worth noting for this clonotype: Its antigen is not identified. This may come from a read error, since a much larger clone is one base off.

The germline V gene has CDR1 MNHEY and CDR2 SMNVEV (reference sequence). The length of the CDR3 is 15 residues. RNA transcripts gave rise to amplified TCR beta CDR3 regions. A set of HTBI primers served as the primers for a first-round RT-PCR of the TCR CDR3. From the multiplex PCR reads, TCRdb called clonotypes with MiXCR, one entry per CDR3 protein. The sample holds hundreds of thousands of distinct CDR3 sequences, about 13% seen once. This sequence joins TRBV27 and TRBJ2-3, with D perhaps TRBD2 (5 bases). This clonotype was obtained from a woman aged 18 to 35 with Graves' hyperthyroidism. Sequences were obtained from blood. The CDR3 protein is CASSFQRSSTDTRYF. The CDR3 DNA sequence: TGTGCCAGCAGTTTCCAGCGGTCTAGCACAGATACGCGGTATTTT.